This record covers a single T cell receptor beta chain. Germline V gene sequence: CDR1 SGHVS, CDR2 FQNEAQ. The V end was cut by 7 bases, the J end by 4 bases, with 11 bases between. This CDR3 is built from 13 residues. The sample originates from a study of blood T cell repertoires in COVID-19. The overall study: Sites across the United States, Italy and Spain contributed samples from acute and convalescent COVID-19. T cells, B-cell-depleted T cells, or PBMCs provided the cDNA or gDNA that served as material.

Authors' processing steps: From reference gene primer amplification, estimates of nucleated cell counts were derived. Repertoires were generated with immunoSEQ multiplex PCR, while TCRdb's copy carries only in-frame clones and drops some. Clone size and the V and J calls come from that table; the DNA yielded D and trimming. In the table there are 300,000 to 400,000 clones, around 88% of which are singletons. This sequence joins TRBV7-8 and TRBJ2-1; D is uncertain. The sample taken for sequencing was peripheral blood. The clonotype originates from a man aged 30 to 39 with active or convalescent COVID-19. The CDR3 loop is CASTRGAYNEQFF. CDR3 sequence (DNA): TGTGCCAGCACCCGAGGTGCGTACAATGAGCAGTTCTTC.